This T cell receptor beta chain was profiled in a study of blood T cell repertoires in COVID-19 (dated by TCRdb to between 2020 and 2021). With respect to the entire study: Collaborator samples came from the United States, Italy and Spain and covered acute and convalescent phases of COVID-19. Nearly every sample came with metadata listing a de-identified subject ID, COVID-19 status, age in years and sex. Subjects who had been exposed to COVID-19, were actively infected with it, or had recovered from it provided the deeply sampled blood TCRbeta repertoires that made up the dataset. Samples came from the ongoing ImmuneRACE study (first 160 participants) plus 1,254 subjects from 6 global collaborators. The prospective study material was composed of cDNA or gDNA derived from T cells, B-cell-depleted T cells, or PBMCs. Where HLA class I and class II types were available, the types were taken from metadata supplied by the sample provider, not from assay-based typing. The repertoires were released in a freely available public database intended as a resource for research on the immune response to SARS-CoV-2.

The germline V gene sets CDR1 to SGDLS and CDR2 to YYNGEE. From the cysteine through the phenylalanine, the CDR3 covers 15 amino acids. The retained sequence is limited to the CDR3, 45 bases, with the frame set at the first base. Between the V and J ends, shortened by 0 bases and 4 bases respectively, the junction contains 11 bases. Whole blood was collected in K2EDTA tubes by collaborating institutions according to the institutions' own protocols. Collaborator samples were shipped for TCRbeta analysis as frozen whole blood, isolated PBMCs, or DNA extracted from either sample type. TCRbeta CDR3 regions were amplified from genomic DNA using the immunoSEQ Assay, a bias-controlled multiplex PCR. In the source study's methods: Nucleated cell counts per sample were estimated from amplification of reference gene primers within the assay. To quantify the absolute abundance of each unique TCRbeta CDR3 rearrangement, sequence reads were collapsed and filtered. Productive Simpson clonality was computed per sample as the square root of Simpson's diversity index over productive rearrangements. Sourced from immuneACCESS, this table was stored by TCRdb with only in-frame sequences that have V and J called. A share of the clones is absent; for the studies checked, an unresolved V gene accounts for under half, and the remainder has no known explanation. V, J and clone size reflect that table, while D and trimming were determined from the DNA. The table for this sample lists about 50,000 clones; over 75% of them were counted only once. Roughly 15% of the sample is taken by the ten largest.

On this clone itself: Its recognized antigen is unknown. The sample holds no much larger clone one base away, and base qualities are not on file.

The paper as a whole reports these results and caveats: How much clinical and demographic metadata was included differed by source and by participant, and the metadata was provided uncurated.

This chain is built from TRBV9 and TRBJ1-5, with an unclear D gene assignment. The receptor comes from a man aged 70 or older with acute or convalescent COVID-19. Material for sequencing was peripheral blood. The bases read TGTGCCAGCAGCGTAGGCGGTAGAAGTAATCAGCCCCAGCATTTT. This gives the protein CASSVGGRSNQPQHF.